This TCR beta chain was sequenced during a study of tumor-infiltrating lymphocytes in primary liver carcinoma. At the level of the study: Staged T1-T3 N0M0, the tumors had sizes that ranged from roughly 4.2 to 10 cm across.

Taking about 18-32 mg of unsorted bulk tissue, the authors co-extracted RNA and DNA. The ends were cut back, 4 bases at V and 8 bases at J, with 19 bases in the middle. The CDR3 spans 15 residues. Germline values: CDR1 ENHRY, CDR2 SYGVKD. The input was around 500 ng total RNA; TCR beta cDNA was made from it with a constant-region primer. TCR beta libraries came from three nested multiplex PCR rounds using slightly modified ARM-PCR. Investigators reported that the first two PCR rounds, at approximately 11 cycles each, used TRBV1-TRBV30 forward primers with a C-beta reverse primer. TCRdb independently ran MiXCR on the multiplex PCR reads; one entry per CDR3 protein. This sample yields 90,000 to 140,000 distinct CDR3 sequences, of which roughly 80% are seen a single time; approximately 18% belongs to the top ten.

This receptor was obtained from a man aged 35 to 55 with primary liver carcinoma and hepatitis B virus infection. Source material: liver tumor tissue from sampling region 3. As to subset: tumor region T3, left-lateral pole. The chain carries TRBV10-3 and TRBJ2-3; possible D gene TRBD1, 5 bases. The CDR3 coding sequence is TGTGCCATCAGTGCTGGCATGGGGCGCACAATTACGCAGTATTTT. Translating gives CAISAGMGRTITQYF.